A single sample is the source of the 5 T cell receptor beta chains below, sequenced in a study of blood T cell repertoires in COVID-19. Clones were read by immunoSEQ multiplex PCR, and TCRdb kept only the in-frame ones, dropping some. This sample has some 150,000 clones, with 80% to 90% found just once. Source material: PBMCs or T cells enriched from blood (not recorded which). The receptors originated from a woman in her fifties or sixties in a cohort exposed to, infected with or recovered from COVID-19 (not recorded which).

The chain has TRBV21-1 and TRBJ1-2; the tabulated D call, TRBD1, remains unverified against the DNA. TRBV21-1 is a pseudogene locus. This CDR3 comprises 14 residues. Here the CDR3 reads CATRNRDRVYGYTF. CDR3 in DNA: TGTGCCACAAGAAATAGGGACAGGGTCTATGGCTACACCTTC.

The V gene is TRBV28, the J gene TRBJ2-5; possibly TRBD1 for D (6 bases). Looked up from germline, CDR1 is MDHEN and CDR2 is SYDVKM. This CDR3 has 16 amino acids. Trimming cost V 5 bases and J 5 bases, with 21 bases left between them. The CDR3 DNA reads TGTGCCAGCAGTCCTATCTCCGGGACAAAACGGGAGACCCAGTACTTC. Its translation: CASSPISGTKRETQYF.

This chain uses TRBV11-2 with TRBJ2-7, with D perhaps TRBD2 (5 bases). There are 11 residues in the CDR3. Germline CDR1 reads SGHAT; CDR2 reads FQNNGV. Deletions cut 4 bases from V and 13 bases from J, with 14 bases between. CDR3 region: CASSSGSQYYF. DNA for the CDR3: TGTGCCAGCAGCTCTGGGAGTCAGTATTACTTC. The full variable domain, with the rest looked up from reference TRBV11-2 and TRBJ2-7, is EAGVAQSPRYKIIEKRQSVAFWCNPISGHATLYWYQQILGQGPKLLIQFQNNGVVDDSQLPKDRFSAERLKGVDSTLKIQPAKLEDSAVYLCASSSGSQYYFGPGTRLTVT.

V usage is TRBV11-2 and J usage is TRBJ2-4, with TRBD2 identical over 7 bases. This CDR3 has 14 amino acids. The V segment lost 4 bases and the J segment 5 bases; nucleotides outside the gene matches: 5. CDR1 and CDR2 (germline): SGHAT, FQNNGV. The CDR3 loop reads CASSSSGGENIQYF. The CDR3 DNA reads as TGTGCCAGCAGCTCCTCGGGAGGAGAAAACATTCAGTACTTC.

The chain links TRBV29-1 to TRBJ1-1; the D gene is possibly TRBD1 (5 bases). V was cut by 7 bases and J by 3 bases, with 12 bases left in between. The CDR3 spans 12 residues. Germline V gene data show CDR1 as SQVTM and CDR2 as ANQGSEA. The CDR3 DNA reads TGCAGCGCTACGGGACTTTACACTGAAGCTTTCTTT. Translating it yields CSATGLYTEAFF.